This TCR beta chain was captured in a study of shared clonotypes between healthy human individuals. The study, taken as a whole, reports: The represented genetic and exposure-history diversity was limited by the small number of donors.

There are 16 residues in the CDR3. The germline V gene encodes CDR1 LNHNV and CDR2 YYDKDF (reference sequence). The V and J ends lost 3 bases and 2 bases, in that order; junction bases with no gene match: 7. Ten immunoSEQ deep assay plates held the unsorted PBMC DNA. Authors' analysis steps: Filtering was not the same, since immunoSEQ gave junction-only sequences without quality scores. TCRdb's copy holds only in-frame clones and misses some; the assay was immunoSEQ multiplex PCR. The V and J calls and clone size are taken from that table; D and trimming were inferred from the DNA. The repertoire holds about 490,000 clones, with about 72% as singletons. Concerning this clone: Its antigen is undetermined.

The specimen was PBMCs. The origin of this receptor is a middle-aged woman in good health. Some clones in this sample may be carry-over from other donors' samples. The chain is built from TRBV15 and TRBJ2-3, with 8 bases identical to TRBD1. The CDR3 DNA follows: TGTGCCACCAGCAGGGCTGGGACAGGAGTCACAGATACGCAGTATTTT. It is translated as CATSRAGTGVTDTQYF.